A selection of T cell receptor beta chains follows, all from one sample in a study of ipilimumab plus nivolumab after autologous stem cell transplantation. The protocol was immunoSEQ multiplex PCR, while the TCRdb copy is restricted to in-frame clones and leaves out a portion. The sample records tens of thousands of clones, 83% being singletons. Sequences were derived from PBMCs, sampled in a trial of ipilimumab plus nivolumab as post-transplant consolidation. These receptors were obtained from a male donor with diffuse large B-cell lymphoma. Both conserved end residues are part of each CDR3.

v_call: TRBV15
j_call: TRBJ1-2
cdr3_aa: CATSRDHGQGYGYTF

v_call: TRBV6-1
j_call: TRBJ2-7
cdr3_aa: CASSAGNYEQYF

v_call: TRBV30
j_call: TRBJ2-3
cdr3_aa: CAWGGGLSTDTQYF

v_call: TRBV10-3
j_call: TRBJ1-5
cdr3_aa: CAISGKKGNQPQHF

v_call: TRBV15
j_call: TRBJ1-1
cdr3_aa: CATSRQGTEAFF

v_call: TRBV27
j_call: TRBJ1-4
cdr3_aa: CASSWDRYTEKLFF

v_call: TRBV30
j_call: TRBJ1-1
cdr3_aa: CAWGWDRSNTEAFF

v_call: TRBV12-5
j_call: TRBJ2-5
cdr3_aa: CASGFDRGAGETQYF

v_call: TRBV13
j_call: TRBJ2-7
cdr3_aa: CASSLVWDSLHF

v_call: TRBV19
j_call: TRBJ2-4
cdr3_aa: CASSMGGNIQYF

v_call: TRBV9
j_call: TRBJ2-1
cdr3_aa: CASSVRGEQFF

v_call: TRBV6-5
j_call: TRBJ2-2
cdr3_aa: CASSKMGTGELFF

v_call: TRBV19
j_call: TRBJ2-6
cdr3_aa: CASSLGDPGFSGANVLTF

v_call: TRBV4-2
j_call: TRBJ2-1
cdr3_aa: CASSQDLAGGANEQFF

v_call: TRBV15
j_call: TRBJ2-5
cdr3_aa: CATSRDTGGGETQYF

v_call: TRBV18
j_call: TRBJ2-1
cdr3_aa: CASSPPVLAGVNEQFF

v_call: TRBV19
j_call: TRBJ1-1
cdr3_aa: CASSIKGANTEAFF

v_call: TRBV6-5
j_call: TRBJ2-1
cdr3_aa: CASSYRAGPSEQFF

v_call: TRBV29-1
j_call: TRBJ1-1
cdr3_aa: CSVVHSANTEAFF

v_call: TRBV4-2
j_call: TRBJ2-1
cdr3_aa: CASSQVGQGYNEQFF

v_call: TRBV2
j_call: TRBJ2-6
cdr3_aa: CASKGGLSGANVLTF

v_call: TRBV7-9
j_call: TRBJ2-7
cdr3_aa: CASSPDLSYEQYF

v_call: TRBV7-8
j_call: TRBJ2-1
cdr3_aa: CASSLVAGGYNEQFF

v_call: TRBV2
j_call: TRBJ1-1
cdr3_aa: CASLGIGRRLEAFF

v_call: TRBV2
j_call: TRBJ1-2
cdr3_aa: CASSEAAWDRGTYGYTF

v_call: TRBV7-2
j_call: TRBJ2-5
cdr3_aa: CASSPQGAGLGAQYF

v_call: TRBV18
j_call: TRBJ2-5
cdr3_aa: CASSPFGQGQETQYF

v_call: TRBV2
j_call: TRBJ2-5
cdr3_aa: CASIRLPGEGETQYF

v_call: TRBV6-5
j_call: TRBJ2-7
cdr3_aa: CASGNRDLFVEQYF

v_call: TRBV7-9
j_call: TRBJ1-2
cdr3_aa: CASSLDPGYGYTF

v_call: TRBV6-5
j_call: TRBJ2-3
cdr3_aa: CASRIHRGADTQYF

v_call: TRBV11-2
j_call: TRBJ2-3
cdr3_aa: CASSFSGENTDTQYF

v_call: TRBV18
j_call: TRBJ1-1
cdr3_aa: CASSPRTGVPEAFF

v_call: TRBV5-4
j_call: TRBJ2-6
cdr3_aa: CASSSGALAGANVLTF

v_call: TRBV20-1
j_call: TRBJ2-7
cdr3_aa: CSASSGHGQYF

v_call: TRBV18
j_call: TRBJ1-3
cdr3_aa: CASSSGDSGNTIYF

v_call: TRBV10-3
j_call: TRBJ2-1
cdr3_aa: CATESPSGGYNEQFF

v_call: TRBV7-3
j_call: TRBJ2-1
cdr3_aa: CASSSPSGGANEQFF

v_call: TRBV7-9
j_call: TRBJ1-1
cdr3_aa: CASSSGSGVGTEAFF

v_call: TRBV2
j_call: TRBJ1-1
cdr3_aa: CASSLDRGTEAFF

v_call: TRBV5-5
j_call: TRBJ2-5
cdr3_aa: CASSLEGGETQYF

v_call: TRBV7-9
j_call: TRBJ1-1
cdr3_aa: CASSRIEDTEAFF

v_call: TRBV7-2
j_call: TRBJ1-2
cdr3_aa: CASSLSINYGYTF

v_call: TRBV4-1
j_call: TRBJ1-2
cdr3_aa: CASSRWTGDGYTF

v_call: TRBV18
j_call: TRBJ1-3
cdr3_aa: CASSPPAGLGNTIYF

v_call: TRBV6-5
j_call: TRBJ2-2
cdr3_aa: CASHVGGTGELFF

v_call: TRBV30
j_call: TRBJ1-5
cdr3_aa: CAWTLGQGDNQPQHF

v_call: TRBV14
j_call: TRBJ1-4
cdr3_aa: CASSQEMRVGEKLFF

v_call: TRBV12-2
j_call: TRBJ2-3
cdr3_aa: CASRLVGSEDCTSTDTQYF

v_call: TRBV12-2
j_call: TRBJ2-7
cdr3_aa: CASRLAITDRNEQYF

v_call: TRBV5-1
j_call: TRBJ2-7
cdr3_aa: CASSSGGGWTYEQYF

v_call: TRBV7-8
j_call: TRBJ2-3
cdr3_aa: CASSLVPSGGPDTQYF